This T cell receptor (beta chain) was identified in a study of blood T cell repertoires in COVID-19. The wider study: Samples of COVID-19 (acute and convalescent) were obtained from the United States, Italy and Spain.

CDR3 length equals 18 residues. Germline CDR1 and CDR2: SGHRS and YFSETQ. After removal of 0 bases from V and 3 bases from J, the junction contained 10 bases not matched to a gene. Assay used: immunoSEQ multiplex PCR; TCRdb lists only in-frame clones, some missing. Of about 480,000 clones listed, approximately 90% were seen once; the top ten hold approximately 2%. This chain connects TRBV5-1 to TRBJ2-1; TRBD2 aligns across 9 bases. Sequenced material: PBMCs or T cells enriched from blood (not recorded which). This TCR was sampled from a woman between 35 and 50 years old who had recovered from COVID-19. The CDR3 loop is CASSLVGGETSGYNEQFF. The CDR3 DNA is TGCGCCAGCAGCTTGGTTGGAGGGGAGACTAGCGGCTACAATGAGCAGTTCTTC. The full variable domain, in which reference TRBV5-1 and TRBJ2-1 provide the parts outside the CDR3, is KAGVTQTPRYLIKTRGQQVTLSCSPISGHRSVSWYQQTPGQGLQFLFEYFSETQRNKGNFPGRFSGRQFSNSRSEMNVSTLELGDSALYLCASSLVGGETSGYNEQFFGPGTRLTVL.